The 23 T cell receptor beta chains below come from one sample, sequenced in a study of technical replicates of blood from a handful of donors. The method was immunoSEQ multiplex PCR; TCRdb's version includes in-frame clones alone and lacks a portion of them. The sample records 15,000 to 20,000 clones, 87% being singletons. The sequenced material came from PBMCs. These receptor sequences come from a human donor in good health.

This clone has a single count. This chain uses TRBV19 with TRBJ1-2, with TRBD1 identical over 10 bases. This CDR3 is 16 amino acids long. Germline V gives CDR1 LNHDA, CDR2 SQIVND (reference sequence). J lost 3 bases, V lost 5 bases, and 9 bases had no gene match. The CDR3 region is CASSVSGTGAYYGYTF. The CDR3, as DNA: TGTGCCAGTAGTGTGTCCGGGACAGGGGCGTACTATGGCTACACCTTC.

The chain is built from TRBV30 and TRBJ2-7; 11 bases align to TRBD2. Germline V gene data show CDR1 as GTSNPN and CDR2 as SVGIG (reference sequence). The junction had 5 bases not matched to a gene; V was cut back by 4 bases and J by 3 bases. This CDR3 is built from 14 residues. The CDR3 DNA reads TGTGCCTGGACTCCGACTAGCGGGAACTACGAGCAGTACTTC. This gives the protein CAWTPTSGNYEQYF.

The chain joins TRBV5-4 to TRBJ2-5; 10 nucleotides line up with TRBD2. There are 14 residues in the CDR3. The germline V gene encodes CDR1 SGHNT and CDR2 YYREEE (reference sequence). The V segment lost 0 bases and the J segment 4 bases; nucleotides outside the gene matches: 0. The DNA for the CDR3 is TGTGCCAGCAGCTTGGGACTAGCGGGAGAGACCCAGTACTTC. Translation gives CASSLGLAGETQYF.

The chain uses TRBV18 and TRBJ2-1, with D perhaps TRBD2 (5 bases). CDR1 KGHSH and CDR2 LQKENI come from the germline V gene. This CDR3 is built from 18 residues. V gave up 0 bases and J gave up 9 bases, with 24 bases separating them. The CDR3 bases are TGTGCCAGCTCACCACCCTTATCTGGTGGAGGTGGATACGGTGAGCAGTTCTTC. Translating gives CASSPPLSGGGGYGEQFF. The variable domain in full, completed from reference TRBV18 and TRBJ2-1, reads NAGVMQNPRHLVRRRGQEARLRCSPMKGHSHVYWYRQLPEEGLKFMVYLQKENIIDESGMPKERFSAEFPKEGPSILRIQQVVRGDSAAYFCASSPPLSGGGGYGEQFFGPGTRLTVL.

The chain couples TRBV14 to TRBJ2-7; D is undetermined. V shed 10 bases and J shed 3 bases, with 4 bases lying between them. The germline V gene has CDR1 SGHDN and CDR2 FVKESK. The CDR3 is 9 amino acids. CDR3 DNA: TGTGCCACCTACTACGAGCAGTACTTC. It yields the protein CATYYEQYF.

V usage is TRBV4-1 and J usage is TRBJ2-1, with 8 bases that match TRBD2. V trimming: 0 bases; J trimming: 5 bases; junction bases outside the gene matches: 15. CDR1 and CDR2 from the germline V gene are MGHRA and YSYEKL. The CDR3 spans 19 residues. This CDR3 is CASSQEPLVLAGRNNEQFF. DNA for the CDR3: TGCGCCAGCAGCCAAGAGCCTCTCGTGCTAGCGGGCCGAAACAATGAGCAGTTCTTC.

CDR3 protein: CASSYAGQTYNEQFF. The CDR3 DNA follows: TGTGCCAGCAGTTACGCGGGACAGACATACAATGAGCAGTTCTTC. This chain uses TRBV6-5 with TRBJ2-1, with TRBD1 as a possible D gene (7 bases). This CDR3 spans 15 amino acids. Germline V gene sequence: CDR1 MNHEY, CDR2 SVGAGI. With 2 bases removed from V and 4 bases from J, the gap between germline ends came to 12 bases.

This clone has just one count. This rearrangement joins TRBV25-1 to TRBJ2-6, with D unclear. The CDR3 has 12 amino acids. Trimming removed 6 bases at V and 4 bases at J, with 4 bases between. Germline values: CDR1 MGHDK, CDR2 SYGVNS. Here the CDR3 DNA reads TGTGCCAGCAGCGTGGGGGCCAACGTCCTGACTTTC. It yields the protein CASSVGANVLTF.

The chain couples TRBV18 to TRBJ2-5, with D perhaps TRBD2 (5 bases). Germline V gene lookup returns CDR1 KGHSH and CDR2 LQKENI. The V gene lost 2 bases and the J gene lost 5 bases, with 12 bases spanning the gap. The CDR3 has 14 residues. The CDR3: CASSPTPSSETQYF. The CDR3 DNA is TGTGCCAGCTCACCAACCCCTAGCAGTGAGACCCAGTACTTC. Together with reference TRBV18 and TRBJ2-5, the CDR3 gives the full variable domain: NAGVMQNPRHLVRRRGQEARLRCSPMKGHSHVYWYRQLPEEGLKFMVYLQKENIIDESGMPKERFSAEFPKEGPSILRIQQVVRGDSAAYFCASSPTPSSETQYFGPGTRLLVL.

The CDR3 protein is CASTQGAQNYNEQFF. CDR3 in DNA: TGTGCCAGTACTCAGGGGGCCCAAAACTACAATGAGCAGTTCTTC. This rearrangement joins TRBV19 to TRBJ2-1, with TRBD1 matching 8 bases. The ends lost 7 bases at V and 3 bases at J; junction bases unmatched: 8. The CDR3 totals 15 residues. Germline loops: CDR1 LNHDA, CDR2 SQIVND (reference sequence).

The chain combines TRBV5-8 with TRBJ1-1; TRBD1 agrees at 7 bases. The CDR3 runs 16 residues. Per germline, CDR1 SGHTS and CDR2 YDEGEE. J lost 0 bases, V lost 5 bases, and 10 bases had no gene match. The CDR3 nucleotides are TGTGCCAGCAGTTCTACCGGGACAGTAATGAACACTGAAGCTTTCTTT. Residues: CASSSTGTVMNTEAFF.

The rearrangement joins TRBV7-8 to TRBJ2-5, with D perhaps matching TRBD2 (5 bases). CDR3 length equals 15 residues. CDR1 and CDR2 from the germline V gene are SGHVS and FQNEAQ. V shed 5 bases and J shed 3 bases, with 16 bases lying between them. CDR3 residues: CASSTRFQQKETQYF. CDR3 sequence (DNA): TGTGCCAGCAGCACTAGGTTCCAGCAGAAAGAGACCCAGTACTTC.

The DNA of the CDR3 is TGCGCCAGCAGCCCGGGACTAGCCCCGGGCAATGAGCAGTTCTTC. Amino acids: CASSPGLAPGNEQFF. V gene TRBV5-1 combines with J gene TRBJ2-1, with 9 nucleotides matching TRBD2. Trimming removed 4 bases from V and 6 bases from J; junction bases left unmatched: 8. The CDR3 loop spans 15 amino acids. Germline V CDR1 and CDR2: SGHRS, YFSETQ.

The rearrangement joins TRBV6-1 to TRBJ2-1; D is unclear. The CDR3 has 15 amino acids. V shed 1 base and J shed 16 bases, with 23 bases lying between them. CDR1 is MNHNS and CDR2 is SASEGT in the germline V gene. CDR3 in amino acids: CASSEEVREREPLFF. The DNA of the CDR3 is TGTGCCAGCAGTGAAGAGGTGAGAGAGCGCGAGCCTCTTTTCTTC.

The rearrangement links TRBV19 to TRBJ2-3, with 7 bases lining up with TRBD2. This CDR3 spans 13 amino acids. Trimming took 9 bases from V and 2 from J; bases not matched to a gene: 5. Germline V lookup: CDR1 LNHDA, CDR2 SQIVND (reference sequence). CDR3 amino acids: CASTREDTDTQYF. The CDR3 DNA sequence: TGTGCCAGCACTCGGGAGGACACAGATACGCAGTATTTT.

The chain uses TRBV30 and TRBJ1-5; D may be TRBD1 (5 bases). The CDR3 loop spans 14 amino acids. CDR1 and CDR2 (germline): GTSNPN, SVGIG (reference sequence). V gave up 1 base and J gave up 2 bases, with 9 bases separating them. The CDR3 DNA follows: TGTGCCTGGAGTGAAGCGGGGGGCAATCAGCCCCAGCATTTT. Residues: CAWSEAGGNQPQHF.

V is TRBV19 and J is TRBJ1-2; D call uncertain. Per the germline V gene, CDR1 is LNHDA and CDR2 is SQIVND (reference sequence). This CDR3 region has 14 residues. V lost 3 bases, J lost 0 bases, and 8 bases lay in between. Here the CDR3 reads CASSIPAANYGYTF. CDR3 sequence (DNA): TGTGCCAGTAGTATCCCCGCAGCTAACTATGGCTACACCTTC.

This clone was seen only once. The rearrangement links TRBV6-1 to TRBJ1-1; D uncertain. Looked up from germline, CDR1 is MNHNS and CDR2 is SASEGT. V lost 10 bases and J 2 bases, leaving 20 bases between the germline ends. The CDR3 spans 15 residues. The CDR3 DNA reads TGTGCCATCTCCCCTCCCGGGGAGGTCAACACTGAAGCTTTCTTT. Translated: CAISPPGEVNTEAFF.

This clone was recorded only once. The chain is built from TRBV19 and TRBJ2-7; 9 nucleotides agree with TRBD1. The CDR3 is made up of 16 amino acids. V trimming: 6 bases; J trimming: 3 bases; junction bases outside the gene matches: 12. Germline-derived CDR1 and CDR2 are LNHDA and SQIVND (reference sequence). The CDR3 protein is CASSPGSGTGLYEQYF. The CDR3 DNA reads TGTGCCAGTAGCCCCGGGTCAGGGACAGGGCTCTACGAGCAGTACTTC.

The chain combines TRBV30 with TRBJ1-1; 8 bases line up with TRBD1. With V trimmed by 0 bases and J by 3 bases, 0 bases remained unmatched. The germline CDR1 and CDR2 sequences are GTSNPN and SVGIG (reference sequence). The CDR3 consists of 13 residues. The DNA of the CDR3 is TGTGCCTGGAGTGTACAGGGGGACACTGAAGCTTTCTTT. Encoded protein: CAWSVQGDTEAFF. Supplemented by reference TRBV30 and TRBJ1-1, the full variable domain reads SQTIHQWPATLVQPVGSPLSLECTVEGTSNPNLYWYRQAAGRGLQLLFYSVGIGQISSEVPQNLSASRPQDRQFILSSKKLLLSDSGFYLCAWSVQGDTEAFFGQGTRLTVV.

The chain employs TRBV28 and TRBJ1-4; no definite D call. This CDR3 is built from 14 residues. V was trimmed by 6 bases and J by 0 bases, leaving 8 bases between them. CDR1 is MDHEN, CDR2 SYDVKM, per germline. The CDR3 reads CASSTLSTNEKLFF. CDR3 in DNA: TGTGCCAGCAGCACTCTATCAACTAATGAAAAACTGTTTTTT.

V gene TRBV6-1 combines with J gene TRBJ1-5; D call uncertain. Germline V gene lookup returns CDR1 MNHNS and CDR2 SASEGT. Trimming stripped 6 bases from V and 5 bases from J, with 5 bases between. This CDR3 region has 11 residues. DNA for the CDR3: TGTGCCAGCAGCGTCGATCAGCCCCAGCATTTT. Its translation: CASSVDQPQHF.

V usage is TRBV2 and J usage is TRBJ1-1; D might be TRBD1 (5 bases). CDR1 is SNHLY, CDR2 FYNNEI, per germline. Trimming shortened V by 3 bases and J by 5 bases, and 16 bases separated the two germline ends. The CDR3 is made up of 15 amino acids. The CDR3 loop reads CASSDQGQGGTEAFF. CDR3 DNA: TGTGCCAGCAGTGATCAAGGGCAGGGTGGGACTGAAGCTTTCTTT.